This T cell receptor (beta chain) was profiled in a study of patients and donors after allogeneic stem cell transplantation. This clonotype was seen more than once but under ten times. TCRdb independently ran MiXCR on the RT-PCR reads; one entry per CDR3 protein. Altogether around 10,000 distinct CDR3 sequences are present, around 20% being singletons, with the ten largest covering roughly 49%. Input material: blood, either unsorted or a sorted T cell fraction (not recorded which). The sequence came from a human donor who was either an allogeneic HSCT recipient or a stem cell or donor lymphocyte infusion donor (not recorded which). It is not recorded whose cells these are; they may come from a transplant donor.

For the CDR3, the DNA is TGTGCCAGCAGTCCGGCAGGGGTTGGTCAGCCCCAGCATTTT. The encoded protein is CASSPAGVGQPQHF. This chain connects TRBV27 to TRBJ1-5; D is possibly TRBD1 (6 bases). The CDR3 length is 14 residues. V was cut by 5 bases and J by 6 bases, with 14 bases left in between. Germline V gene data show CDR1 as MNHEY and CDR2 as SMNVEV (reference sequence).